The T cell receptor (beta chain) under discussion was sequenced for a study of blood T cells in healthy people across ages (dated by TCRdb to the mid-2010s). Regarding the complete study: Template switching captured roughly one uniquely barcoded TCR beta cDNA molecule per two T cells in model experiments. To avoid experimental bias, donors of different ages were spread randomly across the sequencing lanes. Four age groups were formed from the donors: young (average about 17 years), middle-aged (approximately 39), aged (approximately 60) and long-lived (less than 85). For two donors (one aged 18 to 30 and one aged 80 or older), the study analyzed two additional independent replicas of 1 million unique cDNA reads from the same blood draw. The study measured age-related changes in TCR beta repertoire diversity using deep sequencing normalized with unique cDNA molecular identifiers.

Overall study outcomes, separate from this receptor: Observed TCR beta diversity correlated strongly with the percentage of naive T cells measured by flow cytometry. Bulk unsorted PBMC profiling prevented conclusive comparison of naive and antigen-experienced compartments. As age increased, observed TCR beta diversity per million T cells dropped in a roughly linear way, and a significant reduction was already evident by age approximately 40. Compared with the aged group, more naive CD4+ T cells, fewer expanded clones and increased TCR diversity were shown by the long-lived group, suggesting age selection. Because donor CMV infection status was unknown, age-related changes in expanded clonotypes were potentially confounded. Estimates of total diversity from one million sequenced T cells were regarded as lower bounds and underestimates.

Systemically healthy Caucasian individuals from Russia, roughly 40 in total and aged roughly 6 to 100 years, were included as donors. Roughly 9.5 milliliters of peripheral blood were drawn from each donor into EDTA-treated Vacutainer tubes. Ficoll-Paque density-gradient centrifugation was used to isolate PBMCs, with at least 6.5 million per sample. Trizol reagent was used to extract total RNA from PBMCs, with at least 5 micrograms per sample. For every donor, flow cytometry on a PBMC aliquot measured the percentage of naive CD45RAhigh/CD27high T cells. As to this clonotype: The antigen this receptor binds is unknown. No much larger clone is present one base from it, and per-base qualities are unavailable.

The CDR1 and CDR2 encoded by the germline V gene (reference sequence) are LGHDT and YNNKEL. Trimming removed 4 bases from V and 2 bases from J, leaving 12 bases between the germline ends. From its cysteine to its phenylalanine, the CDR3 spans 16 amino acids. The sequence is cut down to CDR3 DNA, 48 bases in frame from base 1. Library method: 5' RACE. The listed sequencing device is Illumina HiSeq 2500. The second PCR ran for roughly 6 to 11 cycles and used a J-beta primer mix along with a sample-barcoded 5' primer. Each TCR beta cDNA molecule received a unique molecular identifier from a template-switch 5' adaptor carrying 12 random nucleotides. Each sample yielded at least 3 million CDR3-containing paired-end reads. All of the RNA was converted into first-strand cDNA using the Mint cDNA synthesis kit, with a TRBC-specific oligonucleotide serving as the primer. All cDNA was treated with uracil-DNA glycosylase and then went through a first 18-cycle PCR with the universal primers M1SS and BC2_uni_R. The study's own analysis went as follows. For normalization, 1 million high-quality reads were randomly selected from each sample, with every read carrying a distinct molecular identifier. Reads sharing molecular identifiers were discarded rather than binned into consensus sequences. MiTCR, with a Q25 quality threshold and the strictest error-elimination algorithm, was used for CDR3 identification, clonotype clustering and error correction. Lower-bound total TCR beta diversity was estimated with a nonparametric unseen species model using Euler transformation. TCRdb passed the public sequencing reads through fastp at Q25 and MiXCR, retaining productive beta sequences. Merged by CDR3 protein, the rows form single entries marked with the most common genes and DNA. In this record, the V and J calls reflect TCRdb's handling and not the investigators' own analysis. Within this sample are 540,000 or so distinct CDR3 sequences, with around 48% of them counted one time only. The ten largest account for around 23% of the sample.

The origin of this receptor is an elderly man in good health. The material sequenced was blood. Recombination joined TRBV3-1 with TRBJ2-6; the D gene is perhaps TRBD1, from 6 matching bases. The DNA sequence is as follows: TGTGCCAGCAGCCCGATACAGGGACCTGGGGCCAACGTCCTGACTTTC. Its product reads: CASSPIQGPGANVLTF.